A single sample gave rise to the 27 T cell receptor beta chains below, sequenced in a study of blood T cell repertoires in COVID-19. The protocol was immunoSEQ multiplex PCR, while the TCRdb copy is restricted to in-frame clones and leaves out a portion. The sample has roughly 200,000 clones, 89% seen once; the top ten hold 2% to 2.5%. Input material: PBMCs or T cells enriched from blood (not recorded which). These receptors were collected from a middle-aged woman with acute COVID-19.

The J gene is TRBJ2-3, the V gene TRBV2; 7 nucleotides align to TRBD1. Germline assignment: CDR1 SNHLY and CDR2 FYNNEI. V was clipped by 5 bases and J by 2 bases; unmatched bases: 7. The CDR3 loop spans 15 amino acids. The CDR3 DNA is TGTGCCAGCAGTACGGGACAGCCGTACACAGATACGCAGTATTTT. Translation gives CASSTGQPYTDTQYF.

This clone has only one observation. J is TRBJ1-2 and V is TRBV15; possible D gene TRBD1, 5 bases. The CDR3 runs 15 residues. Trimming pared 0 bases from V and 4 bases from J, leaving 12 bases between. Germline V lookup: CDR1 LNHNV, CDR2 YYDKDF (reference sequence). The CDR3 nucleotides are TGTGCCACCAGCAGAGACAGGGTTAGTTCCTATGGCTACACCTTC. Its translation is CATSRDRVSSYGYTF.

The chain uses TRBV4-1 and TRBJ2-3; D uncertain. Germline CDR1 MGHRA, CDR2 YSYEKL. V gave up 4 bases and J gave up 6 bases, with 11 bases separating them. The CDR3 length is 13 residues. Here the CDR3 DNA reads TGCGCCAGCAGCCGAAAAAACGGGGATACGCAGTATTTT. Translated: CASSRKNGDTQYF.

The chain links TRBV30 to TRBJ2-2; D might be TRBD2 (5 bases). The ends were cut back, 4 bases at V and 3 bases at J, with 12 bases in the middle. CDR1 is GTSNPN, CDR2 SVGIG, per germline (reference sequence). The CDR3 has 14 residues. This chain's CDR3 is CAWTPRRDTGELFF. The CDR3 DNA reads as TGTGCCTGGACCCCCCGGCGGGACACCGGGGAGCTGTTTTTT.

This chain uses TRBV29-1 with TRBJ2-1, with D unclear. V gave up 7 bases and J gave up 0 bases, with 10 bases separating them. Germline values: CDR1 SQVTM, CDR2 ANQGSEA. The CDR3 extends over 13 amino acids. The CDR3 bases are TGCAGCGGATCAGGAAGCTCCTACAATGAGCAGTTCTTC. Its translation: CSGSGSSYNEQFF.

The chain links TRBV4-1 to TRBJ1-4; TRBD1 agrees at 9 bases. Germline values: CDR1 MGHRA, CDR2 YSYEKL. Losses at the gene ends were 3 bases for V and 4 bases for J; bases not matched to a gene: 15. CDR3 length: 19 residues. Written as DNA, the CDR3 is TGCGCCAGCAGCCATTCCGGAGGGGACAGGGTGTTGGGTAATGAAAAACTGTTTTTT. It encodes CASSHSGGDRVLGNEKLFF.

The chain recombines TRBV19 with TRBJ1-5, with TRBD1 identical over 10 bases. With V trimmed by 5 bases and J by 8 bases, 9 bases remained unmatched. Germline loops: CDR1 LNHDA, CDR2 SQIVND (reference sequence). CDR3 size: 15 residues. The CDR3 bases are TGTGCCAGTAGTGCCGGGACAGGGGTCCTGGAGCCCCAGCATTTT. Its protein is CASSAGTGVLEPQHF.

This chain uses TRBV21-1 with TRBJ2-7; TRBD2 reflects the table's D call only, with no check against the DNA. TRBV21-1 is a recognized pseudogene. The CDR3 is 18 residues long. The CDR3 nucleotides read TGTGCCAGCAGCAAATGGAGCCACGAAGTTAGTCTGAAATACGAGCAGTACTTC. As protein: CASSKWSHEVSLKYEQYF.

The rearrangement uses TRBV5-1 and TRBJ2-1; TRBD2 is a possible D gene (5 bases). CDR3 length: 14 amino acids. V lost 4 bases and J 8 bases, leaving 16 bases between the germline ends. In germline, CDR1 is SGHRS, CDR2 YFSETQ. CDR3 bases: TGCGCCAGCAGCCTACAACTAGTGACGGATGAGCAGTTCTTC. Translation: CASSLQLVTDEQFF.

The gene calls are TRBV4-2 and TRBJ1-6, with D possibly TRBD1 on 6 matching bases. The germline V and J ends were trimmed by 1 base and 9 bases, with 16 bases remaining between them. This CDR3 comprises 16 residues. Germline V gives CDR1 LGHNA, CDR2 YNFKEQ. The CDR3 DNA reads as TGTGCCAGCAGCCAAGGGCCGATTACAGGGAGTTCACCCCTCCACTTT. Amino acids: CASSQGPITGSSPLHF.

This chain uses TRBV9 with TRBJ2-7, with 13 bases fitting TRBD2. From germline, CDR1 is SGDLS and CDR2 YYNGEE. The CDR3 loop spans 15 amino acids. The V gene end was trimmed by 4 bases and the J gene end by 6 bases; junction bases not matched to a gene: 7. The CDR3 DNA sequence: TGTGCCAGCAGCCCAACTAGCGGGAGGGCCCTCGAGCAGTACTTC. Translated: CASSPTSGRALEQYF.

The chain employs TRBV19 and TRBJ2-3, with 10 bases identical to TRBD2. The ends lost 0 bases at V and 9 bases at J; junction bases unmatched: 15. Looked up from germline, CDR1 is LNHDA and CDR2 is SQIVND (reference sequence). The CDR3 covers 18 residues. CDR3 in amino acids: CASSIDLPRAGGPITQYF. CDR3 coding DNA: TGTGCCAGTAGTATAGATCTGCCGAGAGCGGGAGGGCCGATCACGCAGTATTTT.

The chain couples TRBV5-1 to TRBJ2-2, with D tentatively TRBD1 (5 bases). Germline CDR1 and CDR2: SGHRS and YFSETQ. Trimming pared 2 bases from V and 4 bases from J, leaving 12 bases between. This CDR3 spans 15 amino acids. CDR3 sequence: CASSFTQVPTGELFF. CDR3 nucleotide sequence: TGCGCCAGCAGCTTTACACAGGTTCCCACCGGGGAGCTGTTTTTT.

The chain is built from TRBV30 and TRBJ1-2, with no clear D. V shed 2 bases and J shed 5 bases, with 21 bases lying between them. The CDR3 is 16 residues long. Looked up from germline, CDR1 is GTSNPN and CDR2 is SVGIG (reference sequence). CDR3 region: CAWSLMGGLADYGYTF. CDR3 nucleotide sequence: TGTGCCTGGAGTCTTATGGGCGGCCTAGCGGATTATGGCTACACCTTC.

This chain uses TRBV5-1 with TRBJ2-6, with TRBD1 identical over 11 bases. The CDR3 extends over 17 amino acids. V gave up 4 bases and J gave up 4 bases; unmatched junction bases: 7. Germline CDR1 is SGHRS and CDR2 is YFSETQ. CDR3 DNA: TGCGCCAGCAGCCTCGGACAGGGGGCGAACGGGGCCAACGTCCTGACTTTC. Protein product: CASSLGQGANGANVLTF.

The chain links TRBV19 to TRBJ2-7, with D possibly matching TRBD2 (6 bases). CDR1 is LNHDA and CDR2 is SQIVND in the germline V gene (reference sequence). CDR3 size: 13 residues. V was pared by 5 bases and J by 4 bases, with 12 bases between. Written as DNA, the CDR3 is TGTGCCAGTAGTCCGGGAGCTCAGTACGAGCAGTACTTC. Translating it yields CASSPGAQYEQYF.

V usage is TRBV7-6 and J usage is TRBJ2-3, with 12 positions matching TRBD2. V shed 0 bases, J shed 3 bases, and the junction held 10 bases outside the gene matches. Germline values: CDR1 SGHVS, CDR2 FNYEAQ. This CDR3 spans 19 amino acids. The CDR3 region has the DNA TGTGCCAGCAGCTTAGCCCCAATGACTAGCGGGAGTAGGACAGATACGCAGTATTTT. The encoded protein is CASSLAPMTSGSRTDTQYF. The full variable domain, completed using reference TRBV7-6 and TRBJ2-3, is GAGVSQSPRYKVTKRGQDVALRCDPISGHVSLYWYRQALGQGPEFLTYFNYEAQQDKSGLPNDRFSAERPEGSISTLTIQRTEQRDSAMYRCASSLAPMTSGSRTDTQYFGPGTRLTVL.

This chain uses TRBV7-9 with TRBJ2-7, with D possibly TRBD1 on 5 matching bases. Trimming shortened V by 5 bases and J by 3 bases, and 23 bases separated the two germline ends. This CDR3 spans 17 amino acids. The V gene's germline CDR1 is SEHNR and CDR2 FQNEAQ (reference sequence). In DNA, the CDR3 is TGTGCCAGCAGCAGCTTCAGTAGTCCCAAGGGGCTCTACGAGCAGTACTTC. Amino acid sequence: CASSSFSSPKGLYEQYF.

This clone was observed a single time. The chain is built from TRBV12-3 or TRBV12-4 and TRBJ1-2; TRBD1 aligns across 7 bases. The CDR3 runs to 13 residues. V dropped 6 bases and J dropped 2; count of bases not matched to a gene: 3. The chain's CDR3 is CASSTGQNYGYTF. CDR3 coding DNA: TGTGCCAGCAGCACGGGACAGAACTATGGCTACACCTTC.

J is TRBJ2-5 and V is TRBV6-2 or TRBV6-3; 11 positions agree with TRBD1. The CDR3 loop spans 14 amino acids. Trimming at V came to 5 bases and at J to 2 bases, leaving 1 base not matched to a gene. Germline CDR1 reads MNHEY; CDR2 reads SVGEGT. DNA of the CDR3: TGTGCCAGCAGTGGGACAGGGGGTCAAGAGACCCAGTACTTC. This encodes CASSGTGGQETQYF.

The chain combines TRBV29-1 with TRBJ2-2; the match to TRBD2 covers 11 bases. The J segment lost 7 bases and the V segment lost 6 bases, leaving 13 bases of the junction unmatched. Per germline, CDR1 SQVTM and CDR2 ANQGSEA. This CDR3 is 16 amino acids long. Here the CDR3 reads CSVVPTSGNRVGELFF. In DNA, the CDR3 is TGCAGCGTGGTCCCGACTAGCGGGAATCGGGTCGGGGAGCTGTTTTTT.

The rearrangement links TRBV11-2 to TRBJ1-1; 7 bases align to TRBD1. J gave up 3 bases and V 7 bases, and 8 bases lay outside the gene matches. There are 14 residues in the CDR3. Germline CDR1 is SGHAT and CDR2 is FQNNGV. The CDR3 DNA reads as TGTGCCAGCACACAGGGGCCTGGCGACACTGAAGCTTTCTTT. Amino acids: CASTQGPGDTEAFF.

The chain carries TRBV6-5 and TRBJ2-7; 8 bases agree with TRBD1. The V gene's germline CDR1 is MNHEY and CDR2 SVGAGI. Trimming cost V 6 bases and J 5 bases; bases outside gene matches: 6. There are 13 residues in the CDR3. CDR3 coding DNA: TGTGCCAGCAGGGAGACAGGGGCCAACGAGCAGTACTTC. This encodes CASRETGANEQYF.

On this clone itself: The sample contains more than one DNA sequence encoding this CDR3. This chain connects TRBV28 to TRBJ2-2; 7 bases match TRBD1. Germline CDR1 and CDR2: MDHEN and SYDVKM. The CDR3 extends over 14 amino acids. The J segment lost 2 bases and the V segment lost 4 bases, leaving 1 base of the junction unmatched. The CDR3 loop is CASSSGGNTGELFF. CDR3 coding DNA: TGTGCCAGCAGTTCAGGGGGTAACACCGGGGAGCTGTTTTTT.

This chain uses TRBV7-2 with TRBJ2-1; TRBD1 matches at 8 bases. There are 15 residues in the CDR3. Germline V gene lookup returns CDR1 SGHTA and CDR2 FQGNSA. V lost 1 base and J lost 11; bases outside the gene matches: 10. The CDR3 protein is CASSLGQGPTMKQFF. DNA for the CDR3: TGTGCCAGCAGCTTAGGACAGGGGCCCACAATGAAGCAGTTCTTC.

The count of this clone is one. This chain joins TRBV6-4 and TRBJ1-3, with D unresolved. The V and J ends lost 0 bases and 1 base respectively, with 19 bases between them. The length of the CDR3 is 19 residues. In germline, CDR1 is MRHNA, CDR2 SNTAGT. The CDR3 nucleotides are TGTGCCAGCAGTGACTCGATTAGGAGTTCTCATGAGTCTGGAAACACCATATATTTT. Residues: CASSDSIRSSHESGNTIYF.

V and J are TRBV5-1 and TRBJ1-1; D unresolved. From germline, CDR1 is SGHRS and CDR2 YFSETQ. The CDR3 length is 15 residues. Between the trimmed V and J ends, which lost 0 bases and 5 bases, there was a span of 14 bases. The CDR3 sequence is CASSLGSLPTTEAFF. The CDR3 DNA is TGCGCCAGCAGCTTGGGAAGCCTCCCCACGACTGAAGCTTTCTTT. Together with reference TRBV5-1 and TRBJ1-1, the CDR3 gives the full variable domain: KAGVTQTPRYLIKTRGQQVTLSCSPISGHRSVSWYQQTPGQGLQFLFEYFSETQRNKGNFPGRFSGRQFSNSRSEMNVSTLELGDSALYLCASSLGSLPTTEAFFGQGTRLTVV.